This T cell receptor (beta chain) derives from a study of T-cell reconstitution after alpha-beta-depleted transplantation in children. Notes on the study in general: T-cell numbers and diversity, one year after transplant, stemmed largely from T cells that were newly produced. Several hundred expanded graft clones reportedly supplied alpha-beta T cells about two months after transplant.

This clonotype was counted only a few times. The antigen remains unidentified. This CDR3 region has 12 residues. The V and J ends lost 7 bases and 3 bases respectively, with 10 bases between them. Germline V gene sequence: CDR1 MNHEY, CDR2 SVGEGT. Unique molecular identifiers featured in how the TCRbeta library was prepared. Using its own MiXCR run on the PCR reads, TCRdb lists one record per CDR3 protein. The table lists a few hundred thousand distinct CDR3 sequences, approximately 12% of them singletons. The input for sequencing was PBMCs, mostly from graft donor cells, taken 360 days after TCRalphabeta/CD19-depleted stem cell transplant. The V and J genes are TRBV6-2 or TRBV6-3 and TRBJ2-7; D unclear. This TCR was recovered from a male patient under 18 who had a stem cell transplant for acute myeloid leukemia, so the T cells may come from the graft donor. The CDR3 DNA follows: TGTGCCAGCACCCAGGAACTCTACGAGCAGTACTTC. Amino acid sequence: CASTQELYEQYF.